These 5 T cell receptor beta chains were all obtained from the same sample, sequenced in a study of PD-L1 blockade in urothelial cancer. Sequencing was performed with immunoSEQ multiplex PCR; in TCRdb, only in-frame clones are kept and a portion is missing. This table holds 20,000 to 30,000 clones, about 88% found once. The sequences come from PBMCs, collected around atezolizumab (anti-PD-L1) treatment. These receptors were collected from a man aged 55-75 years with urothelial cancer.

CDR3 region: CAGTGGVYGYTF. The CDR3 DNA follows: TGTGCCGGGACAGGGGGCGTGTATGGCTACACCTTC. The chain carries TRBV30 and TRBJ1-2; 12 bases match TRBD1. The CDR3 totals 12 residues. CDR1 and CDR2 (germline): GTSNPN, SVGIG (reference sequence). J was trimmed by 5 bases and V by 8 bases; bases with no gene match: 3.

V and J are TRBV6-5 and TRBJ2-5; maybe TRBD2 (6 bases). V lost 0 bases and J 4 bases, leaving 12 bases between the germline ends. Looked up from germline, CDR1 is MNHEY and CDR2 is SVGAGI. The CDR3 consists of 15 residues. The CDR3 loop is CASSYSAGLGETQYF. The CDR3 DNA reads TGTGCCAGCAGTTACTCGGCGGGATTGGGAGAGACCCAGTACTTC.

The CDR3 region has the DNA TGTGCCAGTAGTCTCGGACAGGCCGCCGGGGAGCTGTTTTTT. The encoded protein is CASSLGQAAGELFF. The gene calls are TRBV19 and TRBJ2-2, with 7 bases aligning to TRBD1. The CDR3 contains 14 residues. Germline values: CDR1 LNHDA, CDR2 SQIVND (reference sequence). V dropped 5 bases and J dropped 6; count of bases not matched to a gene: 6.

This chain's CDR3 is CASSQDTVNSNQPQHF. CDR3 in DNA: TGTGCCAGCAGCCAAGATACAGTTAATAGCAATCAGCCCCAGCATTTT. This chain links TRBV4-2 with TRBJ1-5; unclear D gene. The CDR3 runs 16 residues. Trimming stripped 0 bases from V and 0 bases from J, with 9 bases between. CDR1 is LGHNA, CDR2 YNFKEQ, per germline.

V and J are TRBV11-2 and TRBJ2-3; TRBD2 matches 8 bases. Trimming removed 11 bases from V and 7 bases from J; junction bases left unmatched: 20. From germline, CDR1 is SGHAT and CDR2 FQNNGV. The CDR3 extends over 16 amino acids. The CDR3, as DNA: TGTGCCTCCTATTGGGGTAGCGGGATCCCCCCGAATACGCAGTATTTT. It specifies CASYWGSGIPPNTQYF.